Listed here are 22 T cell receptor beta chains from one sample, sequenced in a study of control samples from healthy donors and cancer patients. Repertoires were generated with immunoSEQ multiplex PCR, while TCRdb's copy carries only in-frame clones and drops some. This sample has about 160,000 clones; about 94% occur once, and the top ten carry 0.65% to 0.85%. The sequencing sample was made of blood. The receptors come from a woman in her twenties or thirties in good health.

The chain is built from TRBV7-9 and TRBJ2-3, with D hard to call. Germline V gene data show CDR1 as SEHNR and CDR2 as FQNEAQ (reference sequence). Trimming removed 6 bases at V and 2 bases at J, with 12 bases between. The CDR3 length is 14 residues. In DNA, the CDR3 is TGTGCCAGCAGTCTCAGGAGATTCACAGATACGCAGTATTTT. It is translated as CASSLRRFTDTQYF. Drawing the rest from reference TRBV7-9 and TRBJ2-3, the complete variable domain is DTGVSQNPRHKITKRGQNVTFRCDPISEHNRLYWYRQTLGQGPEFLTYFQNEAQLEKSRLLSDRFSAERPKGSFSTLEIQRTEQGDSAMYLCASSLRRFTDTQYFGPGTRLTVL.

The chain links TRBV27 to TRBJ2-2; D not certain. The V end lost 3 bases, the J end lost 7 bases, and 3 bases lay between the germline ends. This CDR3 is 11 amino acids long. Germline V CDR1 and CDR2: MNHEY, SMNVEV (reference sequence). This CDR3 reads CASSFLGELFF. The DNA for the CDR3 is TGTGCCAGCAGTTTCCTCGGGGAGCTGTTTTTT.

This chain connects TRBV20-1 to TRBJ2-2; no reliable D call. Germline V gene lookup returns CDR1 DFQATT and CDR2 SNEGSKA (reference sequence). V lost 3 bases, J lost 1 base, and 6 bases lay in between. The CDR3 has 13 amino acids. CDR3 bases: TGCAGTGCTAGTAACGGGAACACCGGGGAGCTGTTTTTT. Encoded protein: CSASNGNTGELFF.

The chain has TRBV6-5 and TRBJ1-1; perhaps TRBD1 as D (6 bases). The length of the CDR3 is 13 residues. CDR1 and CDR2 (germline): MNHEY, SVGAGI. Trimming took 7 bases from V and 1 from J, leaving 10 bases between them. The CDR3 loop is CASTFRGNTEAFF. DNA of the CDR3: TGTGCCAGCACTTTCAGGGGGAACACTGAAGCTTTCTTT.

In nucleotides, the CDR3 is TGTGCCAGCTCACCGCCGGGAACGTGGACTAATGAAAAACTGTTTTTT. Amino acids: CASSPPGTWTNEKLFF. The chain couples TRBV18 to TRBJ1-4, with no clear D. Germline values: CDR1 KGHSH, CDR2 LQKENI. The CDR3 is 16 amino acids. V lost 3 bases and J 2 bases, leaving 13 bases between the germline ends.

This chain connects TRBV24-1 to TRBJ1-1; D uncertain. The CDR3 is made up of 12 amino acids. V lost 9 bases and J 0 bases, leaving 7 bases between the germline ends. The germline CDR1 and CDR2 sequences are KGHDR and SFDVKD. CDR3 coding DNA: TGTGCCACCGAGGGAATGAACACTGAAGCTTTCTTT. It specifies CATEGMNTEAFF.

This clone was counted a few times. This chain uses TRBV11-3 with TRBJ2-1, with D perhaps matching TRBD2 (5 bases). Germline V CDR1 and CDR2: SGHNT, YENEEA. V lost 0 bases, J lost 9 bases, and 15 bases lay in between. This CDR3 has 15 residues. The CDR3 is CASSLDSSLGSEQFF. In nucleotides, the CDR3 is TGTGCCAGCAGCTTAGACTCGTCCTTGGGGAGTGAGCAGTTCTTC.

The chain is built from TRBV11-2 and TRBJ2-1, with D perhaps TRBD1 (6 bases). Germline CDR1 is SGHAT and CDR2 is FQNNGV. CDR3 length: 13 amino acids. Trimming stripped 5 bases from V and 10 bases from J, with 15 bases between. The CDR3 nucleotides are TGTGCCAGCAGCAGCAGGGGTGGTGGAGAGCAGTTCTTC. This gives the protein CASSSRGGGEQFF.

This chain uses TRBV5-1 with TRBJ2-5; 9 positions match TRBD2. Per germline, CDR1 SGHRS and CDR2 YFSETQ. Trimming cost V 3 bases and J 5 bases; bases outside gene matches: 5. The CDR3 sequence is 14 residues long. The CDR3 is CASSSTSGMETQYF. CDR3 bases: TGCGCCAGCAGCTCGACTAGCGGTATGGAGACCCAGTACTTC. Full variable domain (remainder filled in from reference TRBV5-1 and TRBJ2-5): KAGVTQTPRYLIKTRGQQVTLSCSPISGHRSVSWYQQTPGQGLQFLFEYFSETQRNKGNFPGRFSGRQFSNSRSEMNVSTLELGDSALYLCASSSTSGMETQYFGPGTRLLVL.

This chain uses TRBV2 with TRBJ2-3, with D possibly being TRBD1 (6 bases). CDR3 length: 14 amino acids. Trimming took 6 bases from V and 3 from J, leaving 13 bases between them. The germline gives CDR1 SNHLY, CDR2 FYNNEI. In DNA form, the CDR3 reads TGTGCCAGCAGGGTGACAGGTCATACAGATACGCAGTATTTT. The encoded protein is CASRVTGHTDTQYF.

This sequence joins TRBV7-2 and TRBJ2-3; 9 bases are a match to TRBD1. J was trimmed by 4 bases and V by 6 bases; bases with no gene match: 8. The CDR3 runs to 15 residues. Germline CDR1 and CDR2: SGHTA and FQGNSA. The DNA for the CDR3 is TGTGCCAGCAGTTCCGGGACAGGGATCGCAGATACGCAGTATTTT. The encoded protein is CASSSGTGIADTQYF.

This clone appeared a single time. This chain links TRBV4-1 with TRBJ1-2; 9 bases fit TRBD1. The CDR3 has 15 amino acids. V shed 4 bases and J 8 bases; nucleotides not matched to a gene: 11. Germline values: CDR1 MGHRA, CDR2 YSYEKL. The DNA of the CDR3 is TGCGCCAGCAGCCGAGCCGACAGGGGGGTCGGAGGCTACACCTTC. Translation gives CASSRADRGVGGYTF.

The genes are TRBV11-3 and TRBJ2-3, with TRBD1 matching 7 bases. CDR1 and CDR2 from the germline V gene are SGHNT and YENEEA. V lost 5 bases to trimming and J lost 1 base; unmatched junction nucleotides: 9. The CDR3 contains 16 residues. CDR3: CASSRDSYSRTDTQYF. For the CDR3, the DNA is TGTGCCAGCAGCCGGGACAGTTATTCTCGCACAGATACGCAGTATTTT.

The chain couples TRBV13 to TRBJ2-1; D remains ambiguous. The CDR3 length is 17 residues. In germline, CDR1 is PRHDT, CDR2 FYEKMQ (reference sequence). V lost 0 bases to trimming and J lost 1 base, with 13 bases between them. The DNA of the CDR3 is TGTGCCAGCAGCTTAGGGACTGCCTCATTGTCCTACAATGAGCAGTTCTTC. Translation gives CASSLGTASLSYNEQFF.

The V and J genes are TRBV7-2 and TRBJ1-1; D is unclear. Germline V gives CDR1 SGHTA, CDR2 FQGNSA. Trimming took 1 base from V and 4 from J, leaving 10 bases between them. This CDR3 has 14 amino acids. DNA of the CDR3: TGTGCCAGCAGCTTAGAGGCGGGGAGCACTGAAGCTTTCTTT. Translated, it gives CASSLEAGSTEAFF. Complete variable domain (other parts from reference TRBV7-2 and TRBJ1-1): GAGVSQSPSNKVTEKGKDVELRCDPISGHTALYWYRQSLGQGLEFLIYFQGNSAPDKSGLPSDRFSAERTGGSVSTLTIQRTQQEDSAVYLCASSLEAGSTEAFFGQGTRLTVV.

This clone was seen a single time. The chain uses TRBV13 and TRBJ2-1; 10 positions agree with TRBD1. After removal of 5 bases from V and 9 bases from J, the junction contained 16 bases not matched to a gene. Germline loops: CDR1 PRHDT, CDR2 FYEKMQ (reference sequence). This CDR3 region has 17 residues. CDR3 nucleotides: TGTGCCAGCAGCGGCTTGGACAGGGGGACCAGATGGGGTGAGCAGTTCTTC. This encodes CASSGLDRGTRWGEQFF.

V gene TRBV12-3 or TRBV12-4 combines with J gene TRBJ2-1; D call uncertain. Trimming cost V 4 bases and J 6 bases, with 7 bases left between them. The CDR3 is 12 amino acids. The CDR3 region is CASSSRSNEQFF. In DNA form, the CDR3 reads TGTGCCAGCAGTTCCCGAAGCAATGAGCAGTTCTTC.

This rearrangement joins TRBV14 to TRBJ1-2, with 9 bases aligning to TRBD1. Germline V gives CDR1 SGHDN, CDR2 FVKESK. The trim removed 0 bases at V and 9 bases at J, leaving 5 bases unmatched. This CDR3 is built from 14 residues. The DNA for the CDR3 is TGTGCCAGCAGCCAAGACCCACAGGGGGCAAGCTACACCTTC. It is translated as CASSQDPQGASYTF.

This chain links TRBV6-2 or TRBV6-3 with TRBJ1-5; D not resolved. Germline CDR1 reads MNHEY; CDR2 reads SVGEGT. This CDR3 has 13 residues. The V gene lost 5 bases and the J gene lost 2 bases, with 7 bases spanning the gap. Written as DNA, the CDR3 is TGTGCCAGCAGTCAGCGGGGCAATCAGCCCCAGCATTTT. Encoded protein: CASSQRGNQPQHF.

J is TRBJ2-7 and V is TRBV28, with D unclear. The CDR3 totals 14 residues. CDR1 is MDHEN and CDR2 is SYDVKM in the germline V gene. V was cut by 5 bases and J by 3 bases, with 14 bases left in between. CDR3 amino acids: CASSRSNRVYEQYF. The CDR3 region has the DNA TGTGCCAGCAGTCGGTCGAATAGGGTCTACGAGCAGTACTTC.

This clone has only one observation. The gene calls are TRBV9 and TRBJ2-3; 8 bases fit TRBD2. Losses at the gene ends were 0 bases for V and 2 bases for J; bases not matched to a gene: 2. This CDR3 has 15 residues. Germline loops: CDR1 SGDLS, CDR2 YYNGEE. CDR3 DNA sequence: TGTGCCAGCAGCGTAGTAGCGGGGTTCACAGATACGCAGTATTTT. Protein: CASSVVAGFTDTQYF.

This chain connects TRBV7-2 to TRBJ2-7; the match to TRBD1 covers 10 bases. This CDR3 contains 14 residues. The germline V gene has CDR1 SGHTA and CDR2 FQGNSA. The trim removed 4 bases at V and 4 bases at J, leaving 4 bases unmatched. CDR3 in amino acids: CASSSRTGGYEQYF. CDR3 DNA: TGTGCCAGCAGCTCTAGGACAGGGGGTTACGAGCAGTACTTC.